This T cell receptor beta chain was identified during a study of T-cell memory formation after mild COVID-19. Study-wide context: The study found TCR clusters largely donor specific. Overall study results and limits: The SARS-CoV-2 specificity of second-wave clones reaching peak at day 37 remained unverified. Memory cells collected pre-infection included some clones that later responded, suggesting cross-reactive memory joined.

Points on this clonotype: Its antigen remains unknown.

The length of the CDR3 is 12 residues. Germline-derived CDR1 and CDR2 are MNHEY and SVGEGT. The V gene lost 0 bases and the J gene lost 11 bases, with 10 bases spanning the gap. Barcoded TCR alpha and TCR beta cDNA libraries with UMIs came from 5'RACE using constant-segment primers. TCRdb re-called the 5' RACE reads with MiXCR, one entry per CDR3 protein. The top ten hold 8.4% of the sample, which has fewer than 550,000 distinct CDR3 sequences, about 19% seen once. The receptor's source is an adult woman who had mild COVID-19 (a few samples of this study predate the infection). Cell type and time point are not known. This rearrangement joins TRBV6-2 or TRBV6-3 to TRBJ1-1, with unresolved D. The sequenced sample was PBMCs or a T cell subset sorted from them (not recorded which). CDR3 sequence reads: CASSYSIGRAFF. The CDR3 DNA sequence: TGTGCCAGCAGTTACTCGATAGGCCGGGCTTTCTTT.